These 13 T cell receptor beta chains originate from one sample sequenced in a study of CD8+ T cells in alopecia areata. As the sequencing template, cDNA was produced by extracting RNA and reverse transcribing it. This table comes from immunoSEQ multiplex PCR, and its TCRdb copy is limited to in-frame clones, with some not included. The sample shows approximately 210,000 clones, just over 65% of them seen only once. Noted treatment: oral pan-JAK inhibitor, 5-10 mg twice daily. The sample consisted of CD4+ T cells sorted from blood, taken at approximately week 44, from a patient treated with tofacitinib. The receptors originated from a human donor with alopecia areata.

The chain has TRBV4-3 and TRBJ1-1; unclear D gene. Trimming removed 4 bases at V and 5 bases at J, with 14 bases between. The CDR3 loop spans 14 amino acids. Per germline, CDR1 LGHNA and CDR2 YSLEER. The CDR3 region has the DNA TGCGCCAGCAGCCTCGAGGTGGGAGTGACTGAAGCTTTCTTT. This codes for CASSLEVGVTEAFF.

Regarding this clone: Other DNA sequences from this sample encode an identical CDR3 as well. This chain connects TRBV5-1 to TRBJ1-2; D is unresolved. CDR1 SGHRS and CDR2 YFSETQ come from the germline V gene. This CDR3 is built from 13 residues. The germline V and J ends were trimmed by 2 bases and 2 bases, with 7 bases remaining between them. The CDR3 protein is CASSLSGNYGYTF. The CDR3 region has the DNA TGCGCCAGCAGCTTATCCGGGAACTATGGCTACACCTTC. Looking up the rest from reference TRBV5-1 and TRBJ1-2 gives the full variable domain: KAGVTQTPRYLIKTRGQQVTLSCSPISGHRSVSWYQQTPGQGLQFLFEYFSETQRNKGNFPGRFSGRQFSNSRSEMNVSTLELGDSALYLCASSLSGNYGYTFGSGTRLTVV.

This CDR3 reads CASSLALGLSGYTF. CDR3 bases: TGTGCCAGCAGCTTGGCCCTGGGGCTAAGCGGCTACACCTTC. V gene TRBV5-6 combines with J gene TRBJ1-2; a weak D match, TRBD1 (5 bases). The V end lost 0 bases, the J end lost 8 bases, and 14 bases lay between the germline ends. Germline V gene data show CDR1 as SGHDT and CDR2 as YYEEEE. This CDR3 has 14 amino acids. The full variable domain, completed using reference TRBV5-6 and TRBJ1-2, is DAGVTQSPTHLIKTRGQQVTLRCSPKSGHDTVSWYQQALGQGPQFIFQYYEEEERQRGNFPDRFSGHQFPNYSSELNVNALLLGDSALYLCASSLALGLSGYTFGSGTRLTVV.

CDR3 sequence reads: CASSSPGLAGSEQYF. CDR3 in DNA: TGTGCCAGCAGCTCCCCGGGACTAGCGGGCTCTGAGCAGTACTTC. The chain employs TRBV11-2 and TRBJ2-7, with TRBD2 matching over 12 bases. Germline V lookup: CDR1 SGHAT, CDR2 FQNNGV. This CDR3 spans 15 amino acids. V was clipped by 4 bases and J by 7 bases; unmatched bases: 8. Full variable domain (rest looked up from reference TRBV11-2 and TRBJ2-7): EAGVAQSPRYKIIEKRQSVAFWCNPISGHATLYWYQQILGQGPKLLIQFQNNGVVDDSQLPKDRFSAERLKGVDSTLKIQPAKLEDSAVYLCASSSPGLAGSEQYFGPGTRLTVT.

The chain joins TRBV30 to TRBJ2-2, with TRBD1 matching over 8 bases. The CDR3 contains 15 residues. CDR1 is GTSNPN and CDR2 is SVGIG in the germline V gene (reference sequence). J was trimmed by 7 bases and V by 2 bases; bases with no gene match: 9. The DNA of the CDR3 is TGTGCCTGGAGTAAAAAGACAGGGGCAATCGGGGAGCTGTTTTTT. It yields the protein CAWSKKTGAIGELFF.

This chain joins TRBV2 and TRBJ1-1, with a tentative D call TRBD1 (5 bases). V shed 6 bases and J shed 1 base, with 9 bases lying between them. The CDR3 is 13 amino acids. Germline loops: CDR1 SNHLY, CDR2 FYNNEI. This chain's CDR3 is CASRDTPNTEAFF. As DNA, the CDR3 is TGTGCCAGCAGGGACACACCGAACACTGAAGCTTTCTTT.

This chain joins TRBV11-3 and TRBJ2-5; D not resolved. Trimming removed 1 base from V and 1 base from J, with 4 bases in between. Germline V gene lookup returns CDR1 SGHNT and CDR2 YENEEA. There are 13 residues in the CDR3. The CDR3 sequence: CASSLGIQETQYF. The CDR3 DNA sequence: TGTGCCAGCAGCTTAGGGATCCAAGAGACCCAGTACTTC.

The J gene is TRBJ2-3, the V gene TRBV5-1; 12 bases map to TRBD2. The CDR3 extends over 18 amino acids. Germline V gene data show CDR1 as SGHRS and CDR2 as YFSETQ. V lost 0 bases and J lost 0; bases outside the gene matches: 5. The CDR3 spells CASSLGLAGGRSTDTQYF. DNA for the CDR3: TGCGCCAGCAGCTTGGGTCTAGCGGGGGGGCGAAGCACAGATACGCAGTATTTT.

This clone was picked up many times. The genes are TRBV10-3 and TRBJ2-7; 10 positions match TRBD2. Germline V gives CDR1 ENHRY, CDR2 SYGVKD. V was clipped by 7 bases and J by 3 bases; unmatched bases: 9. The CDR3 has 15 residues. The CDR3 DNA sequence: TGTGCCATCAATTCCCTAGCGGGGGCCCTCTACGAGCAGTACTTC. Its protein is CAINSLAGALYEQYF.

The gene calls are TRBV4-2 and TRBJ1-2, with no clear D. The V end was cut by 0 bases, the J end by 9 bases, with 11 bases between. CDR3 length: 13 amino acids. Germline CDR1 is LGHNA and CDR2 is YNFKEQ. The CDR3 DNA reads TGTGCCAGCAGCCAAGATATCGGGGAGAGCTACACCTTC. This codes for CASSQDIGESYTF.

The CDR3 sequence: CASQWGPKNSPLHF. The CDR3 DNA follows: TGTGCCAGCCAGTGGGGACCGAAGAATTCACCCCTCCACTTT. The V gene is TRBV2, the J gene TRBJ1-6; a possible D gene is TRBD1 (5 bases). Germline-derived CDR1 and CDR2 are SNHLY and FYNNEI. The CDR3 runs to 14 residues. V lost 8 bases to trimming and J lost 7 bases, with 15 bases between them.

The genes are TRBV6-6 and TRBJ2-5; 7 nucleotides agree with TRBD1. Trimming removed 2 bases from V and 5 bases from J; junction bases left unmatched: 8. There are 15 residues in the CDR3. Germline V gene data show CDR1 as MNHNY and CDR2 as SVGAGI (reference sequence). In DNA, the CDR3 is TGTGCCAGCAGTTACACCGGGACAGCAATGGAGACCCAGTACTTC. This sequence encodes CASSYTGTAMETQYF.

The rearrangement links TRBV13 to TRBJ1-6; 9 bases line up with TRBD1. The CDR3 contains 17 residues. CDR1 is PRHDT, CDR2 FYEKMQ, per germline (reference sequence). The trim removed 5 bases at V and 7 bases at J, leaving 12 bases unmatched. The CDR3 bases are TGTGCCAGCAGCCGTATCGCCGGGACAGGGAACAATTCACCCCTCCACTTT. This codes for CASSRIAGTGNNSPLHF.